These 17 T cell receptor beta chains came from one sample sequenced in a study of blood T cells in healthy people across ages (dated by TCRdb to 2015 to 2017). Libraries came from 5' RACE. Instrument on record: Illumina HiSeq 2500. A second PCR of roughly 6 to 11 cycles was run with a J-beta primer mix and a sample-barcoded 5' primer. TCRdb reprocessed the public reads (quality trimming at Q25 with fastp, clone calling with MiXCR) and kept in-frame beta chains. Rows with a matching CDR3 protein are joined into one entry that keeps the most common DNA and genes. The sample profile shows roughly 800,000 distinct CDR3 sequences; 20% to 25% of them were found once. In total, the top ten clones hold roughly 3.8% of the sample. The sample was also reused in another study, on T cells of mothers and their children.

Sample: blood. The receptors derive from a boy between 5 and 17 years old in good health.

The CDR3 nucleotides read TGTGCCAGCAGAGCGACGGGGAACTATGGCTACACCTTC. Translating it yields CASRATGNYGYTF. The chain links TRBV12-3 or TRBV12-4 to TRBJ1-2, with no clear D. The CDR3 is 13 amino acids. The germline V and J ends were trimmed by 6 bases and 2 bases, with 10 bases remaining between them.

The rearrangement links TRBV7-2 to TRBJ2-4, with TRBD1 matching 7 bases. Germline-derived CDR1 and CDR2 are SGHTA and FQGNSA. V lost 1 base, J lost 10 bases, and 7 bases stayed unmatched. The CDR3 is 14 residues long. CDR3 sequence reads: CASSLERDRGIQYF. The DNA of the CDR3 is TGTGCCAGCAGCTTAGAGAGGGACAGAGGTATTCAGTACTTC.

The sample holds a few counts of this clonotype. The chain carries TRBV6-8 and TRBJ1-2; D not certain. Looked up from germline, CDR1 is MNHGY and CDR2 is SAAAGT. This CDR3 is built from 14 residues. Trimming stripped 1 base from V and 4 bases from J, with 10 bases between. The CDR3 region has the DNA TGTGCCAGCAGTTACTGGCTATCCGCCTATGGCTACACCTTC. Protein product: CASSYWLSAYGYTF.

The sample holds one count of this clonotype. This CDR3 is CASSSTDRVSYGYTF. CDR3 nucleotide sequence: TGTGCCAGCAGTTCTACCGACCGGGTGAGCTATGGCTACACCTTC. The V call is TRBV28, the J call TRBJ1-2; D remains unclear. Trimming removed 4 bases at V and 4 bases at J, with 16 bases between. Germline CDR1 reads MDHEN; CDR2 reads SYDVKM. The length of the CDR3 is 15 residues.

The CDR3 nucleotides are TGTGCCAGCAGTCCGACTCGGGCCCGTAATAATGAAAAACTGTTTTTT. Encoded protein: CASSPTRARNNEKLFF. The rearrangement uses TRBV27 and TRBJ1-4; no definite D call. CDR3 size: 16 residues. The germline V and J ends were trimmed by 5 bases and 4 bases, with 17 bases remaining between them. CDR1 is MNHEY, CDR2 SMNVEV, per germline (reference sequence).

Ten or more counts support this clonotype. The V gene is TRBV4-2, the J gene TRBJ2-1; D is ambiguous. The DNA matches TRBJ2-5 better at its end, which makes the J call doubtful. This CDR3 is 15 amino acids long. Germline V CDR1 and CDR2: LGHNA, YNFKEQ. CDR3 loop: CASSQAPAAGETQYF. In nucleotides, the CDR3 is TGTGCCAGCAGCCAAGCGCCTGCAGCCGGTGAGACCCAGTACTTC.

This clonotype was seen repeatedly, ten times or more. Here the CDR3 reads CASSFAGQDFSYEQYF. The CDR3 bases are TGTGCCAGCAGCTTCGCCGGACAGGACTTCTCCTACGAGCAGTACTTC. The chain combines TRBV7-9 with TRBJ2-7; 7 nucleotides match TRBD1. Germline loops: CDR1 SEHNR, CDR2 FQNEAQ (reference sequence). This CDR3 has 16 amino acids. Trimming at V came to 3 bases and at J to 0 bases, leaving 8 bases not matched to a gene.

This chain joins TRBV14 and TRBJ2-3; D is perhaps TRBD2 (5 bases). CDR3 length: 17 residues. CDR1 is SGHDN and CDR2 is FVKESK in the germline V gene. V lost 0 bases to trimming and J lost 2 bases, with 15 bases between them. The CDR3 DNA follows: TGTGCCAGCAGCCAAGAGTATGGGGAGACCTTCACAGATACGCAGTATTTT. Translating gives CASSQEYGETFTDTQYF.

This clonotype was detected only a few times. The J gene is TRBJ1-6, the V gene TRBV6-6, with D perhaps matching TRBD1 (5 bases). The V gene lost 6 bases and the J gene lost 10 bases, with 16 bases spanning the gap. Germline V gives CDR1 MNHNY, CDR2 SVGAGI (reference sequence). The CDR3 is 14 residues long. The CDR3 nucleotides read TGTGCCAGCAGGGGGCTCGAGGTTCGGTCACCCCTCCACTTT. Protein product: CASRGLEVRSPLHF.

In its sample, this clonotype was seen a few times. This chain uses TRBV20-1 with TRBJ1-1, with 8 bases matching TRBD1. V shed 0 bases, J shed 4 bases, and the junction held 7 bases outside the gene matches. The CDR3 has 15 amino acids. Germline lookup yields CDR1 DFQATT and CDR2 SNEGSKA (reference sequence). This CDR3 reads CSARDPTGEGTEAFF. The CDR3 coding sequence is TGCAGTGCTAGAGACCCGACAGGGGAGGGCACTGAAGCTTTCTTT.

J is TRBJ1-6 and V is TRBV7-6; a possible D gene is TRBD1 (5 bases). This CDR3 has 14 residues. The V gene's germline CDR1 is SGHVS and CDR2 FNYEAQ. Deletions cut 1 base from V and 9 bases from J, with 10 bases between. The chain's CDR3 is CASSLELGGSPLHF. The DNA for the CDR3 is TGTGCCAGCAGCTTAGAACTGGGGGGTTCACCCCTCCACTTT.

In this sample, this clonotype turned up a few times. The gene calls are TRBV6-6 and TRBJ2-4; the D gene is possibly TRBD2 (6 bases). V shed 5 bases and J shed 7 bases, with 18 bases lying between them. Germline CDR1 is MNHNY and CDR2 is SVGAGI (reference sequence). This CDR3 region has 15 residues. CDR3 amino acids: CASSQGRGIENIQYF. CDR3 nucleotide sequence: TGTGCCAGCAGTCAAGGACGGGGGATCGAGAACATTCAGTACTTC.

This chain links TRBV27 with TRBJ1-4; maybe TRBD1 (5 bases). The CDR3 has 14 amino acids. Germline lookup yields CDR1 MNHEY and CDR2 SMNVEV (reference sequence). Trimming removed 7 bases from V and 10 bases from J, with 19 bases in between. As DNA, the CDR3 is TGTGCCAGCAACGGGCGGGCAGGGATCGGAAAACTGTTTTTT. Translating it yields CASNGRAGIGKLFF.

The gene calls are TRBV18 and TRBJ2-7; D tentatively reads TRBD1 or TRBD2 (5 bases each). The CDR3 extends over 14 amino acids. Germline V CDR1 and CDR2: KGHSH, LQKENI. V was shortened by 3 bases and J by 3 bases, with 12 bases between the two germline ends. The CDR3, as DNA: TGTGCCAGCTCACCGGGGGTTTCCTACTACGAGCAGTACTTC. It translates to CASSPGVSYYEQYF.

This clonotype was observed a handful of times. J is TRBJ1-1 and V is TRBV4-3; D gene ambiguous. There are 14 residues in the CDR3. Trimming left V 1 base short and J 1 base short, with 7 bases between. CDR1 LGHNA and CDR2 YSLEER come from the germline V gene. The CDR3 coding sequence is TGCGCCAGCAGCCAAGTCCCGGGGAACACTGAAGCTTTCTTT. This translates into CASSQVPGNTEAFF.

This clonotype was seen a few times. V and J are TRBV7-2 and TRBJ1-5; 8 nucleotides align to TRBD1. Unmatched junction bases numbered 11, after V lost 3 bases and J lost 7 bases. CDR1 and CDR2 from the germline V gene are SGHTA and FQGNSA. The CDR3 is 16 residues long. CDR3 residues: CASSLEVGQGGQPQHF. Written as DNA, the CDR3 is TGTGCCAGCAGCTTGGAGGTCGGACAGGGCGGGCAGCCCCAGCATTTT.

In DNA, the CDR3 is TGTGCCAGCAGCCCTGAGGGTAGCGGGAGGGCAACTGAGCAGTTCTTC. This sequence encodes CASSPEGSGRATEQFF. The rearrangement uses TRBV12-3 or TRBV12-4 and TRBJ2-1; 11 nucleotides agree with TRBD2. The CDR3 contains 16 residues. J lost 9 bases, V lost 6 bases, and 13 bases had no gene match.